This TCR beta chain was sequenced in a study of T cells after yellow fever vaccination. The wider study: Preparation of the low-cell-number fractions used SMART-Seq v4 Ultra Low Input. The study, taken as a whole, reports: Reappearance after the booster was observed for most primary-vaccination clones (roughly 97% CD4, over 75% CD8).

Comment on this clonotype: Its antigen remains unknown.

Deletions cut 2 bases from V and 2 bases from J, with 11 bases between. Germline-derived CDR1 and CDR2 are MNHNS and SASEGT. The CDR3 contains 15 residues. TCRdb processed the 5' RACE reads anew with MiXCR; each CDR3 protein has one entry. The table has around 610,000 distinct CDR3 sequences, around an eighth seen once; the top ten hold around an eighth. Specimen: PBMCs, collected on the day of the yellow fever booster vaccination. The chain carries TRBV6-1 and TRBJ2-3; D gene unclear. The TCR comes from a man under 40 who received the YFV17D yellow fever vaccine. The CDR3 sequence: CASSESWKNTDTQYF. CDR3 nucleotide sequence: TGTGCCAGCAGTGAAAGCTGGAAGAACACAGATACGCAGTATTTT.